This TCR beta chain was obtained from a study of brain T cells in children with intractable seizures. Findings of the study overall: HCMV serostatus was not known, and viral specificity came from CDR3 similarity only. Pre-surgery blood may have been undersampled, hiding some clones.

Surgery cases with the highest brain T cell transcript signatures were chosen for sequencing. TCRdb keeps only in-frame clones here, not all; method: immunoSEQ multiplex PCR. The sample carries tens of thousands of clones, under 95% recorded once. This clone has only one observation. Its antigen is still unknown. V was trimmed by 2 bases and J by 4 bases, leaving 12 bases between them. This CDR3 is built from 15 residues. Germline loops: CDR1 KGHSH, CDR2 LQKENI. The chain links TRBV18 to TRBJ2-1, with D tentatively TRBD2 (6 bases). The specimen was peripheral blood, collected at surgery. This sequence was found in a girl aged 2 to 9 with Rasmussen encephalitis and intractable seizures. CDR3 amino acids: CASSPATGAYNEQFF. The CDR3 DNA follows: TGTGCCAGCTCACCAGCGACGGGAGCTTACAATGAGCAGTTCTTC.